This T cell receptor (beta chain) was captured in a study of blood T cell repertoires in COVID-19. The data were produced by immunoSEQ multiplex PCR, yet TCRdb's version contains in-frame clones alone and is incomplete. The table has approximately 73,000 clones, around nine tenths seen once. Germline CDR1 and CDR2: SGHDN and FVKESK. CDR3 size: 13 residues. The trim removed 5 bases at V and 6 bases at J, leaving 4 bases unmatched. The sequenced sample was peripheral blood. This TCR was sampled from a woman aged 55-75 years with acute or convalescent COVID-19. The chain links TRBV14 to TRBJ2-1, with 7 bases that match TRBD1. This chain's CDR3 is CASSGPGGNEQFF. CDR3 in DNA: TGTGCCAGCAGCGGGCCAGGGGGCAATGAGCAGTTCTTC.